This T cell receptor beta chain was sequenced for a study of human T cells and chemical hapten exposure. Time point denoted: patch test 2, 6 weeks after DPC sensitization. Regarding treatment: therapeutic diphenylcyclopropenone sensitization with weekly scalp DPC. From the RACE reads, TCRdb called clonotypes with MiXCR, one entry per CDR3 protein. The profile shows about 350,000 distinct CDR3 sequences, about 6% of them singletons. V lost 3 bases, J lost 4 bases, and 10 bases lay in between. The CDR3 has 14 residues. The V gene's germline CDR1 is SGHTA and CDR2 FQGNSA. Study-level results: High-frequency TCRs, those above 1 in 1000, stayed the same after DPC sensitization. Large CDR3 similarity clusters arose significantly more often from expanded TCRs than from controls.

Note on this clonotype: The antigen remains unidentified.

This TCR was sampled from a woman aged 18-29 years with alopecia areata. Some clones in this sample may be carry-over from other donors' samples. The input for sequencing was whole blood, taken in connection with sensitization to the hapten diphenylcyclopropenone (DPC). The rearrangement links TRBV7-2 to TRBJ1-5, with a tentative D call TRBD1 (6 bases). The CDR3 is CASSFYDRNQPQHF. The CDR3 DNA follows: TGTGCCAGCAGCTTTTATGACAGGAATCAGCCCCAGCATTTT.